These T cell receptor beta chains were read from a single sample in a study of blood T cell repertoires in COVID-19. TCRdb keeps only in-frame clones here, not all; method: immunoSEQ multiplex PCR. The repertoire includes approximately 260,000 clones, 75% to 85% of them detected once, and 12% sits in the top ten. What was sequenced was peripheral blood. The receptors derive from a woman between 55 and 75 years old with active or convalescent COVID-19. Both conserved end residues are part of each CDR3. A D gene is named only where the DNA matches it firmly. Clone size is not always given. Where it is, it says once, few, many or a class for expanded clones.

>TRBJ2-3|NA|TRBD1|TRBV7-9
CASSFSGTGVVDTQYF
TGTGCCAGCAGCTTCTCCGGGACAGGGGTGGTAGATACGCAGTATTTT
>TRBJ1-3|NA|NA|TRBV6-5
CASSQQQGATIYF
TGTGCCAGCAGTCAGCAGCAGGGCGCTACCATATATTTT
>TRBJ1-2|NA|NA|TRBV2
CASSDMPDYGYTF
TGTGCCAGCAGTGATATGCCAGACTATGGCTACACCTTC
>TRBJ1-5|NA|NA|TRBV2
CASSGGGKSNQPQHF
TGTGCCAGCAGTGGGGGGGGGAAGAGCAATCAGCCCCAGCATTTT
>TRBJ1-3|NA|NA|TRBV7-8
CASSLQTNRAFGNTIYF
TGTGCCAGCAGCTTACAAACTAACAGGGCTTTTGGAAACACCATATATTTT
>TRBJ1-2|NA|TRBD1|TRBV9
CASSVGGQANYGYTF
TGTGCCAGCAGCGTAGGTGGACAGGCGAACTATGGCTACACCTTC
>TRBJ1-4|once|NA|TRBV6-5
CASGPVGTNEKLFF
TGTGCCAGCGGCCCCGTGGGCACTAATGAAAAACTGTTTTTT
>TRBJ2-4|NA|TRBD2|TRBV10-3
CAISESTGGVNIQYF
TGTGCCATCAGTGAGTCGACGGGAGGGGTAAACATTCAGTACTTC
>TRBJ2-7|NA|TRBD1|TRBV5-4
CASSHGQGMGEQYF
TGTGCCAGCAGCCATGGACAGGGGATGGGAGAGCAGTACTTC
>TRBJ2-2|NA|TRBD1|TRBV23-1
CASSQKPGGDTGELFF
TGCGCCAGCAGTCAAAAGCCAGGGGGCGACACCGGGGAGCTGTTTTTT
>TRBJ1-6|NA|NA|TRBV30
CAWSAPGRVRGSPLHF
TGTGCCTGGAGTGCCCCGGGCAGGGTAAGAGGTTCACCCCTCCACTTT
>TRBJ1-5|NA|NA|TRBV7-2
CASSVRRTSNQPQHF
TGTGCCAGCAGCGTTAGGAGAACTAGCAATCAGCCCCAGCATTTT
>TRBJ2-3|NA|TRBD2|TRBV6-6
CASKIAGGPSDTQYF
TGTGCCAGTAAAATAGCGGGGGGGCCTTCAGATACGCAGTATTTT
>TRBJ2-7|NA|TRBD2|TRBV5-6
CASSPRRSGGAYEQYF
TGTGCCAGCAGCCCACGGAGAAGCGGGGGAGCCTACGAGCAGTACTTC
>TRBJ2-7|NA|NA|TRBV12-3/TRBV12-4
CASSPGTYEQYF
TGTGCCAGCAGCCCCGGGACCTACGAGCAGTACTTC
>TRBJ1-6|NA|NA|TRBV21-1
CASSKRGQIYNSPLHF
TGTGCCAGCAGCAAAAGGGGACAGATTTATAATTCACCCCTCCACTTT
>TRBJ1-2|NA|NA|TRBV3-1/TRBV3-2
CASSPARQRWYYGYTF
TGTGCCAGCAGCCCCGCGAGACAACGGTGGTACTATGGCTACACCTTC
>TRBJ1-1|NA|TRBD1|TRBV4-3
CASSPNSGDRDWLAFF
TGCGCCAGCAGCCCAAACTCCGGCGACAGGGATTGGCTAGCTTTCTTT
>TRBJ1-6|NA|TRBD1|TRBV5-6
CASRLTGESSYNSPLHF
TGTGCCAGCAGGCTGACAGGGGAGAGCTCCTATAATTCACCCCTCCACTTT
>TRBJ1-2|NA|NA|TRBV5-1
CASSSGTLAGYTF
TGCGCCAGCAGCTCCGGGACTCTTGCGGGCTACACCTTC
>TRBJ2-7|once|TRBD2|TRBV7-9
CASRESGGASYEQYF
TGTGCCAGCCGGGAGAGCGGGGGGGCGTCCTACGAGCAGTACTTC
>TRBJ2-5|NA|NA|TRBV7-2
CASSLAGGETQYF
TGTGCCAGCAGCTTAGCGGGGGGAGAGACCCAGTACTTC
>TRBJ1-1|NA|TRBD1|TRBV18
CASSPDRGIMNTEAFF
TGTGCCAGCTCACCGGACAGGGGGATTATGAACACTGAAGCTTTCTTT
>TRBJ1-2|NA|TRBD1|TRBV3-1/TRBV3-2
CASSQDYRGLNYGYTF
TGTGCCAGCAGCCAAGACTACAGGGGGCTTAACTATGGCTACACCTTC